The 27 T cell receptor beta chains given below trace back to one sample, sequenced in a study of vaccination effects on CD4 cells after COVID-19. The repertoire was sequenced with immunoSEQ multiplex PCR; TCRdb's copy has only in-frame clones and lacks some. Of about 73,000 clones listed, nearly 75% were seen once; the top ten hold approximately 2%. The authors isolated CD4+ T cells after more than eight days of culture. Participants completed two doses of the BNT162b2 or mRNA-1273 vaccine. No antigens are known for them. The input for sequencing was CD4+ T cells from PBMCs cultured without peptide, taken after COVID-19 vaccination. Receptor source: a human donor who received a COVID-19 vaccine.

This clone has only a few counts. The V gene is TRBV6-5, the J gene TRBJ1-6; unclear D gene. The CDR3 consists of 12 residues. Germline CDR1 MNHEY, CDR2 SVGAGI. V was pared by 5 bases and J by 7 bases, with 6 bases between. CDR3 amino acids: CASSNGNSPLHF. The CDR3 coding sequence is TGTGCCAGCAGTAATGGCAATTCACCCCTCCACTTT.

The CDR3 here is CASSHLYKGAKNTEAFF. CDR3 nucleotide sequence: TGTGCCAGCAGCCACTTATATAAGGGGGCGAAGAACACTGAAGCTTTCTTT. The chain recombines TRBV14 with TRBJ1-1; 7 nucleotides agree with TRBD1. V lost 3 bases, J lost 1 base, and 11 bases stayed unmatched. Germline V gives CDR1 SGHDN, CDR2 FVKESK. There are 17 residues in the CDR3. The complete variable domain, with remaining parts taken from reference TRBV14 and TRBJ1-1, reads EAGVTQFPSHSVIEKGQTVTLRCDPISGHDNLYWYRRVMGKEIKFLLHFVKESKQDESGMPNNRFLAERTGGTYSTLKVQPAELEDSGVYFCASSHLYKGAKNTEAFFGQGTRLTVV.

V is TRBV15 and J is TRBJ2-7; D unresolved. Germline lookup yields CDR1 LNHNV and CDR2 YYDKDF (reference sequence). V lost 0 bases and J lost 3, with 9 bases in between. There are 14 residues in the CDR3. CDR3 nucleotides: TGTGCCACCAGCAGAGAGGGGAAGGGCTACGAGCAGTACGTC. Translated: CATSREGKGYEQYV.

The V call is TRBV4-1, the J call TRBJ2-3, with D possibly matching TRBD2 (7 bases). The CDR3 loop spans 16 amino acids. The germline V gene encodes CDR1 MGHRA and CDR2 YSYEKL. V was pared by 4 bases and J by 2 bases, with 16 bases between. In DNA form, the CDR3 reads TGCGCCAGCAGCCTCCATGGGGGGGGCGCCACAGATACGCAGTATTTT. Residues: CASSLHGGGATDTQYF.

The chain has TRBV2 and TRBJ1-2; D is undetermined. This CDR3 is 12 amino acids long. Germline CDR1 SNHLY, CDR2 FYNNEI. The ends were cut back, 4 bases at V and 4 bases at J, with 7 bases in the middle. CDR3 sequence (DNA): TGTGCCAGCAGTGTACATAGCTATGGCTACACCTTC. Amino acids: CASSVHSYGYTF.

The rearrangement joins TRBV5-1 to TRBJ1-2; possible D gene TRBD1, 5 bases. CDR3 size: 15 residues. Per germline, CDR1 SGHRS and CDR2 YFSETQ. The V end lost 5 bases, the J end lost 7 bases, and 21 bases lay between the germline ends. CDR3 coding DNA: TGCGCCAGCAGTCCAACCGGGACGCAGGGTGGTGGCTACACCTTC. Protein sequence: CASSPTGTQGGGYTF.

CDR3 sequence (DNA): TGTGCCAGCAGTTACAGGGGACCTGTTAATTCACCCCTCCACTTT. Protein: CASSYRGPVNSPLHF. J is TRBJ1-6 and V is TRBV6-2 or TRBV6-3; TRBD1 is a possible D gene (5 bases). The CDR3 is 15 amino acids. Germline V lookup: CDR1 MNHEY, CDR2 SVGEGT. V shed 2 bases and J shed 6 bases, with 11 bases lying between them.

This chain joins TRBV12-3 or TRBV12-4 and TRBJ1-2, with a tentative D call TRBD1 (6 bases). There are 13 residues in the CDR3. The V and J ends lost 5 bases and 7 bases respectively, with 14 bases between them. The CDR3 nucleotides are TGTGCCAGCAGTCCTACAGGGATGGGTGGCTACACCTTC. It is translated as CASSPTGMGGYTF.

The gene calls are TRBV19 and TRBJ2-2; 7 bases are a match to TRBD1. Germline V gives CDR1 LNHDA, CDR2 SQIVND (reference sequence). Losses at the gene ends were 6 bases for V and 6 bases for J; bases not matched to a gene: 10. The CDR3 totals 15 residues. The CDR3 DNA sequence: TGTGCCAGTAGCCGGGACAGTTTGGATCCCGGGGAGCTGTTTTTT. Protein sequence: CASSRDSLDPGELFF.

V is TRBV5-1 and J is TRBJ1-3; TRBD1 might be the D (5 bases). Trimming cost V 4 bases and J 2 bases, with 16 bases left between them. The CDR3 has 16 amino acids. In germline, CDR1 is SGHRS, CDR2 YFSETQ. The CDR3 DNA reads TGCGCCAGCAGCGTAGGTGGGACCCAGGCTGGAAACACCATATATTTT. It yields the protein CASSVGGTQAGNTIYF.

J is TRBJ2-2 and V is TRBV23-1; perhaps TRBD2 as D (7 bases). TRBV23-1 is classed as an ORF, of uncertain function. V gave up 4 bases and J gave up 6 bases, with 12 bases separating them. The CDR3 covers 14 residues. Here the CDR3 reads CASSRGGLAGELFF. The DNA for the CDR3 is TGCGCCAGCAGTCGGGGGGGGCTGGCCGGGGAGCTGTTTTTT.

The chain employs TRBV20-1 and TRBJ2-3; D is tentatively TRBD1 or TRBD2 (5 bases each). This CDR3 has 14 residues. The germline V gene has CDR1 DFQATT and CDR2 SNEGSKA (reference sequence). Trimming took 4 bases from V and 7 from J, leaving 18 bases between them. CDR3 amino acids: CSATEGPITNTQYF. In DNA, the CDR3 is TGCAGTGCTACTGAGGGACCTATTACCAATACGCAGTATTTT.

The chain uses TRBV18 and TRBJ2-3, with D perhaps TRBD1 (6 bases). V lost 3 bases and J lost 6, with 13 bases in between. The length of the CDR3 is 14 residues. Per the germline V gene, CDR1 is KGHSH and CDR2 is LQKENI. The DNA of the CDR3 is TGTGCCAGCTCACCCGGACAGCCGACGGATACGCAGTATTTT. Amino acids: CASSPGQPTDTQYF.

V usage is TRBV6-5 and J usage is TRBJ1-5; TRBD1 might be the D (5 bases). Germline V lookup: CDR1 MNHEY, CDR2 SVGAGI. Trimming took off 2 bases at V and 4 bases at J, with 12 bases between the two ends. CDR3 length: 15 amino acids. The CDR3 region is CASSYMGHGNQPQHF. CDR3 DNA: TGTGCCAGCAGTTACATGGGGCATGGTAATCAGCCCCAGCATTTT.

This clone showed up just a few times. CDR3 residues: CASSLMRNTEAFF. In DNA form, the CDR3 reads TGTGCCAGCAGTTTAATGAGGAACACTGAAGCTTTCTTT. The genes are TRBV12-3 or TRBV12-4 and TRBJ1-1; no reliable D call. This CDR3 comprises 13 residues. V shed 2 bases and J shed 1 base, with 5 bases lying between them.

The chain is built from TRBV4-1 and TRBJ2-2; 14 bases line up with TRBD2. This CDR3 is built from 17 residues. The ends lost 4 bases at V and 7 bases at J; junction bases unmatched: 8. Germline CDR1 and CDR2: MGHRA and YSYEKL. The CDR3 bases are TGCGCCAGCAGCCTTGCGACTAGCGGGGGGGCTAACGGGGAGCTGTTTTTT. Translation gives CASSLATSGGANGELFF.

The rearrangement uses TRBV5-1 and TRBJ2-2; D might be TRBD1 or TRBD2, each matching 6 bases. The CDR3 runs 16 residues. The V end was cut by 1 base, the J end by 0 bases, with 10 bases between. Per germline, CDR1 SGHRS and CDR2 YFSETQ. The CDR3 DNA sequence: TGCGCCAGCAGCTTGTCGGGGGCCTCGAACACCGGGGAGCTGTTTTTT. Its translation is CASSLSGASNTGELFF. The full variable domain, its missing parts supplied by reference TRBV5-1 and TRBJ2-2, is KAGVTQTPRYLIKTRGQQVTLSCSPISGHRSVSWYQQTPGQGLQFLFEYFSETQRNKGNFPGRFSGRQFSNSRSEMNVSTLELGDSALYLCASSLSGASNTGELFFGEGSRLTVL.

V and J are TRBV24-1 and TRBJ2-5; D perhaps matches TRBD1 (5 bases). This CDR3 is built from 15 residues. The germline V and J ends were trimmed by 2 bases and 2 bases, with 11 bases remaining between them. Germline CDR1 KGHDR, CDR2 SFDVKD. The CDR3 coding sequence is TGTGCCACCAGTGATTATGACAGACAGCAAGAGACCCAGTACTTC. Protein product: CATSDYDRQQETQYF.

This chain uses TRBV19 with TRBJ1-1, with D maybe TRBD1 (5 bases). Trimming pared 5 bases from V and 4 bases from J, leaving 14 bases between. Per germline, CDR1 LNHDA and CDR2 SQIVND (reference sequence). This CDR3 has 14 amino acids. The CDR3 DNA sequence: TGTGCCAGTAGTCCATTCGGGGGGAGCACTGAAGCTTTCTTT. This gives the protein CASSPFGGSTEAFF.

The chain uses TRBV19 and TRBJ2-1; TRBD2 agrees at 8 bases. J was trimmed by 2 bases and V by 6 bases; bases with no gene match: 9. The CDR3 loop spans 16 amino acids. Germline V lookup: CDR1 LNHDA, CDR2 SQIVND (reference sequence). This CDR3 reads CASRRGGDAPYNEQFF. CDR3 in DNA: TGTGCCAGTAGACGGGGGGGCGATGCCCCCTACAATGAGCAGTTCTTC.

V gene TRBV3-1 (or the pseudogene TRBV3-2) combines with J gene TRBJ1-5, with 7 bases that match TRBD1. Germline-derived CDR1 and CDR2 are LGHDT and YNNKEL (reference sequence). The V gene end was trimmed by 1 base and the J gene end by 9 bases; junction bases not matched to a gene: 12. The CDR3 spans 16 residues. The CDR3 protein is CASSQGRWDRTRPQHF. Written as DNA, the CDR3 is TGTGCCAGCAGCCAAGGGAGGTGGGACAGAACCCGGCCCCAGCATTTT.

This chain uses TRBV7-3 with TRBJ2-3; D may be TRBD2 (5 bases). Germline V gene data show CDR1 as SGHTA and CDR2 as FQGTGA. V dropped 5 bases and J dropped 4 bases, with 22 bases sitting between them. This CDR3 comprises 17 residues. The CDR3 region is CASSTTSTPGEPDTQYF. Here the CDR3 DNA reads TGTGCCAGCAGCACTACCTCGACCCCTGGGGAGCCAGATACGCAGTATTTT.

The chain couples TRBV5-5 to TRBJ1-1; unclear D gene. V shed 1 base and J shed 2 bases, with 9 bases lying between them. Germline loops: CDR1 SGHKS, CDR2 YYEKEE (reference sequence). This CDR3 comprises 14 residues. The CDR3 nucleotides are TGTGCCAGCAGCTTGAGGTCAGCAAACACTGAAGCTTTCTTT. Protein product: CASSLRSANTEAFF. The full variable domain, with the rest looked up from reference TRBV5-5 and TRBJ1-1, is DAGVTQSPTHLIKTRGQQVTLRCSPISGHKSVSWYQQVLGQGPQFIFQYYEKEERGRGNFPDRFSARQFPNYSSELNVNALLLGDSALYLCASSLRSANTEAFFGQGTRLTVV.

This chain uses TRBV6-1 with TRBJ2-7, with D tentatively TRBD1 or TRBD2 (5 bases each). Deletions cut 3 bases from V and 0 bases from J, with 9 bases between. Looked up from germline, CDR1 is MNHNS and CDR2 is SASEGT. The CDR3 runs to 14 residues. The CDR3 here is CASSEAGSSYEQYV. The CDR3 DNA sequence: TGTGCCAGCAGTGAGGCAGGGAGCTCCTACGAGCAGTACGTC.

V gene TRBV23-1 combines with J gene TRBJ1-5; the D gene is possibly TRBD1 (5 bases). TRBV23-1 is known as an ORF, though its function is uncertain. V was pared by 2 bases and J by 5 bases, with 10 bases between. This CDR3 region has 14 residues. This CDR3 is CASSQRGGDQPQHF. CDR3 DNA: TGCGCCAGCAGTCAACGGGGGGGGGATCAGCCCCAGCATTTT.

The CDR3 sequence is CASSKGLAGGRGKNIQYF. In DNA form, the CDR3 reads TGTGCCAGCAGCAAAGGACTAGCGGGGGGGCGGGGCAAAAACATTCAGTACTTC. This chain joins TRBV21-1 and TRBJ2-4; no check of the table's D call, TRBD2, against the DNA was made. TRBV21-1 represents a pseudogene. This CDR3 is 18 amino acids long.

In this sample, this clone turned up once. The chain has TRBV7-9 and TRBJ1-1; 7 bases map to TRBD1. The trim removed 1 base at V and 0 bases at J, leaving 5 bases unmatched. The CDR3 runs 16 residues. Germline CDR1 and CDR2: SEHNR and FQNEAQ (reference sequence). CDR3: CASSLGTGGMNTEAFF. The CDR3 DNA reads as TGTGCCAGCAGCTTAGGGACAGGAGGTATGAACACTGAAGCTTTCTTT.